The rows below give T cell receptor beta chains drawn from one sample of a study of technical replicates of blood from a handful of donors. Here immunoSEQ multiplex PCR was the method, and the copy in TCRdb shows in-frame clones only, minus some. This repertoire shows 65,000 to 90,000 clones, 92% found once; its top ten account for more than 0.25%. What was sequenced was T cells isolated from PBMCs. These receptors were collected from a human donor in good health. The CDR3 runs from the conserved cysteine through the conserved F or W. A D gene is named only where the DNA matches it firmly.

j_call: TRBJ1-2
v_call: TRBV2
d_call: .
cdr3_aa: CASSGAQRSYGYTF

j_call: TRBJ1-6
v_call: TRBV28
d_call: TRBD1
cdr3_aa: CASKKSGQGLNSPLHF

j_call: TRBJ1-4
v_call: TRBV7-9
d_call: .
cdr3_aa: CASSLVSPPNEKLFF

j_call: TRBJ2-1
v_call: TRBV6-5
d_call: TRBD2
cdr3_aa: CASSYVLAGLNEQFF

j_call: TRBJ1-1
v_call: TRBV6-6
d_call: TRBD1
cdr3_aa: CASRTGTGNIEAFF

j_call: TRBJ1-2
v_call: TRBV6-5
d_call: .
cdr3_aa: CASSYQGSSGYTF

j_call: TRBJ2-7
v_call: TRBV27
d_call: .
cdr3_aa: CASSLTRGLEQYF

j_call: TRBJ1-1
v_call: TRBV4-1
d_call: TRBD1
cdr3_aa: CASSPWTGSINTEAFF

j_call: TRBJ2-7
v_call: TRBV5-1
d_call: TRBD2
cdr3_aa: CASSLALGGRGYEQYF

j_call: TRBJ1-3
v_call: TRBV4-1
d_call: .
cdr3_aa: CASSQFMYSGNTIYF

j_call: TRBJ2-7
v_call: TRBV5-1
d_call: TRBD1
cdr3_aa: CASSYRPGQGVTSYEQYF

j_call: TRBJ2-7
v_call: TRBV6-1
d_call: .
cdr3_aa: CASCGIFYYEQYF

j_call: TRBJ1-2
v_call: TRBV2
d_call: .
cdr3_aa: CASQETEIYGYTF

j_call: TRBJ2-1
v_call: TRBV5-1
d_call: TRBD2
cdr3_aa: CASNSGTRRMNEQFF

j_call: TRBJ1-5
v_call: TRBV2
d_call: .
cdr3_aa: CASSETARLQPQHF

j_call: TRBJ1-2
v_call: TRBV2
d_call: .
cdr3_aa: CASSEEVINTF

j_call: TRBJ2-1
v_call: TRBV5-1
d_call: TRBD1
cdr3_aa: CASSYPPTGENEQFF

j_call: TRBJ1-1
v_call: TRBV9
d_call: TRBD1
cdr3_aa: CASSVDQTGEHTEAFF